This T cell receptor (beta chain) is drawn from a study of T-cell reconstitution after alpha-beta-depleted transplantation in children. Study-level results: Some patients showed high day-60 TCRbeta diversity, which derived from surviving recipient T cells and thymic progenitors.

As it was prepared, the TCRbeta library received unique molecular identifiers. TCRdb redid the calling of the PCR reads with MiXCR, one entry per CDR3 protein. This sample has some 830,000 distinct CDR3 sequences; less than 20% occur once, and the top ten carry approximately 5%. CDR3 length: 12 amino acids. Deletions cut 8 bases from V and 3 bases from J, with 11 bases between. Concerning this clonotype itself: The target antigen is unknown.

The origin of this receptor is a male patient under 18 who had a stem cell transplant for acute lymphoblastic leukemia, so the T cells may come from the graft donor. The specimen was PBMCs, mostly from graft donor cells, collected 360 days after TCRalphabeta/CD19-depleted stem cell transplant. This chain connects TRBV12-3 or TRBV12-4 to TRBJ2-7; no definite D call. The chain's CDR3 is CASATGGYEQYF. DNA of the CDR3: TGTGCCAGCGCAACGGGCGGCTACGAGCAGTACTTC.